A selection of T cell receptor beta chains follows, all from one sample in a study of T cells after yellow fever vaccination. TCRdb recomputed calls from the 5' RACE reads with MiXCR, one row per CDR3 protein. The sample consists of more than 95,000 distinct CDR3 sequences, roughly 15% of them appearing once. The sequencing here drew on CD8+ T cells sorted from PBMCs, taken 5 days after the yellow fever booster vaccination. These receptors were collected from a man aged 18-30 years who received the YFV17D yellow fever vaccine. The CDR3 runs from the conserved cysteine through the conserved F or W. Each record gives: V gene, clone size, J gene, D gene, CDR3 DNA, CDR3 protein. A D gene is named only where the DNA matches it firmly. Clone size is stated in some rows and not others, as once, few, many or a class when expanded.

>TRBV7-8|many|TRBJ2-3|TRBD2
TGTGCCAGCAGATTGACTAGCGGGGCGTTCGATACGCAGTATTTT
CASRLTSGAFDTQYF
>TRBV12-3/TRBV12-4|.|TRBJ1-4|.
TGTGCCAGCAGTCCTCCGGACTTTGCAACTAATGAAAAACTGTTTTTT
CASSPPDFATNEKLFF
>TRBV24-1|.|TRBJ2-1|TRBD2
TGTGCCACCAGCGGGGGGGCGTGGAATGAGCAGTTCTTC
CATSGGAWNEQFF
>TRBV7-9|few|TRBJ2-2|TRBD1
TGTGCCAGCAGCTCTTGGACAGGAACGGGGGAGCTGTTTTTT
CASSSWTGTGELFF
>TRBV4-1|.|TRBJ2-2|.
TGCGCCAGCAGCCAAGTCGACCAGAACACCGGGGAGCTGTTTTTT
CASSQVDQNTGELFF
>TRBV6-1|.|TRBJ1-1|.
TGTGCCAGCAGTGCTTCTATGGAAAGGACTGAAGCTTTCTTT
CASSASMERTEAFF
>TRBV6-2/TRBV6-3|few|TRBJ2-1|TRBD1
TGTGCCAGCAGGCATGGGACAGGGGGATACAATGAGCAGTTCTTC
CASRHGTGGYNEQFF
>TRBV4-3|many|TRBJ1-5|.
TGCGCCAGCAGCCCCGGGGGCAATCAGCCCCAGCATTTT
CASSPGGNQPQHF
>TRBV7-2|.|TRBJ1-3|TRBD1
TGTGCCAGCAGCATGGGACAGGGAAACACCATATATTTT
CASSMGQGNTIYF
>TRBV20-1|.|TRBJ2-4|.
TGCAGTGCTAGTATTGGGGGAAGGGGGTTTCGGGACATTCAGTACTTC
CSASIGGRGFRDIQYF
>TRBV10-2|few|TRBJ2-3|.
TGCGCCAGCAGTGATTTTGGTACAGATACGCAGTATTTT
CASSDFGTDTQYF
>TRBV10-2|.|TRBJ2-7|TRBD1
TGCGCCAGCAGTGGGCGGGGGACAGGGTCACACGAGCAGTACTTC
CASSGRGTGSHEQYF
>TRBV9|.|TRBJ1-3|.
TGTGCCAGCAGCGTAGGAGGGGTTGGTGGAAACACCATATATTTT
CASSVGGVGGNTIYF
>TRBV9|few|TRBJ2-3|.
TGTGCCAGCAGCGTCCTCGGGGGATCCACAGATACGCAGTATTTT
CASSVLGGSTDTQYF
>TRBV5-1|.|TRBJ1-2|.
TGCGCCAGCAGCTTTCGTGGGACACCCGACCCCAAGTATGGCTACACCTTC
CASSFRGTPDPKYGYTF
>TRBV24-1|.|TRBJ1-5|TRBD1
TGTGCCACCAGTGATACCGGGACAGGGGGAGATCGGCAGCCCCAGCATTTT
CATSDTGTGGDRQPQHF
>TRBV4-1|.|TRBJ1-5|.
TGCGCCAGCAGCCAAGACAGTAGCAATCAGCCCCAGCATTTT
CASSQDSSNQPQHF
>TRBV12-3/TRBV12-4|.|TRBJ2-3|.
TGTGCCAGCAGTTTAGAAGGGGATAGCACAGATACGCAGTATTTT
CASSLEGDSTDTQYF
>TRBV19|.|TRBJ1-1|TRBD1
TGTGCCAGTAGTATTTGGACAGGTGAAGGAACTGAAGCTTTCTTT
CASSIWTGEGTEAFF
>TRBV29-1|.|TRBJ1-2|.
TGCAGCGTTGAAGATCCCCTATTACATGGCTACACCTTC
CSVEDPLLHGYTF
>TRBV5-1|few|TRBJ2-1|TRBD1
TGCGCCAGCAGCTTGAGGGTTGGGACAGGAAGTTACAATGAGCAGTTCTTC
CASSLRVGTGSYNEQFF
>TRBV5-1|few|TRBJ2-7|TRBD1
TGCGCCAGCAGCCCGGGACAGAGCCCATATTTCTACGAGCAGTACTTC
CASSPGQSPYFYEQYF
>TRBV27|.|TRBJ2-2|.
TGTGCCAGCAGTTTGGCAGAAGGGGCCGGGGAGCTGTTTTTT
CASSLAEGAGELFF
>TRBV19|few|TRBJ1-1|TRBD1
TGTGCCAGTAGACCTACAGGGGGCAGGGGGAACACTGAAGCTTTCTTT
CASRPTGGRGNTEAFF
>TRBV6-1|few|TRBJ2-7|TRBD1
TGTGCCAGCAGTGAAGATGGGACAGGGGCCTACGAGCAGTACTTC
CASSEDGTGAYEQYF
>TRBV6-1|.|TRBJ2-1|TRBD1
TGTGCCAGCGAGAGGACAGGGTTGGACAATGAGCAGTTCTTC
CASERTGLDNEQFF
>TRBV10-3|many|TRBJ2-5|.
TGTGCCATCAGTGACGGCGGACAAGAGACCCAGTACTTC
CAISDGGQETQYF
>TRBV20-1|.|TRBJ2-3|TRBD2
TGCAGTGCTAGCGGGGGGGCGGTATTGGCAGATACGCAGTATTTT
CSASGGAVLADTQYF
>TRBV6-6|many|TRBJ2-1|.
TGTGCCAGCAGTTACCTCGGGTCCTACAATGAGCAGTTCTTC
CASSYLGSYNEQFF
>TRBV29-1|.|TRBJ1-2|.
TGCAGCGTTGAAGATCTCGGGGCCCGGGGCTACACCTTC
CSVEDLGARGYTF
>TRBV4-1|.|TRBJ2-3|TRBD2
TGCGCCAGCAGCCAACAGACTAGCGGGGGGCATGGAGATACGCAGTATTTT
CASSQQTSGGHGDTQYF
>TRBV11-3|.|TRBJ2-3|TRBD2
TGTGCCAGCAGCAAAGCGGGGGGGCTGGATACGCAGTATTTT
CASSKAGGLDTQYF
>TRBV30|.|TRBJ2-7|.
TGTGCCTGGAGTATCGACAGCTCCTACGAGCAGTACTTC
CAWSIDSSYEQYF
>TRBV12-3/TRBV12-4|.|TRBJ2-3|TRBD2
TGTGCCAGCAGTTCAACTAGCGGGGGCCGACTCTACCTCGTGTATTTT
CASSSTSGGRLYLVYF
>TRBV5-6|few|TRBJ2-3|.
TGTGCCAGCAGCTTTCTCGCGGGGCCGGAAGCGGTGGATACGCAGTATTTT
CASSFLAGPEAVDTQYF
>TRBV21-1|.|TRBJ1-5|.
TGTGCCAGCAGCAAACCGAAAGGGGGCAACATCAATCAGCCCCAGCATTTT
CASSKPKGGNINQPQHF
>TRBV4-3|few|TRBJ2-1|.
TGCGCCAGCAGCCAGACTAGTGTCGATGAGCAGTTCTTC
CASSQTSVDEQFF
>TRBV2|.|TRBJ2-1|.
TGTGCCAGCAGTATGGGGACCAATGAGCAGTTCTTC
CASSMGTNEQFF
>TRBV27|.|TRBJ1-1|TRBD1
TGTGCCAGCAGTTATACAGGGGGCTTTACTGAAGCTTTCTTT
CASSYTGGFTEAFF
>TRBV7-2|few|TRBJ2-3|TRBD2
TGTGCCAGCAGCTTGGGACTAGCGGGGGGTAATACGCAGTATTTT
CASSLGLAGGNTQYF
>TRBV4-1|.|TRBJ2-3|.
TGCGCCAGCAGCTCCCAGTCAGATACGCAGTATTTT
CASSSQSDTQYF
>TRBV7-6|.|TRBJ2-5|TRBD2
TGTGCCAGCAGCCCGAGAGCGGGGGTGATACAAGAGACCCAGTACTTC
CASSPRAGVIQETQYF